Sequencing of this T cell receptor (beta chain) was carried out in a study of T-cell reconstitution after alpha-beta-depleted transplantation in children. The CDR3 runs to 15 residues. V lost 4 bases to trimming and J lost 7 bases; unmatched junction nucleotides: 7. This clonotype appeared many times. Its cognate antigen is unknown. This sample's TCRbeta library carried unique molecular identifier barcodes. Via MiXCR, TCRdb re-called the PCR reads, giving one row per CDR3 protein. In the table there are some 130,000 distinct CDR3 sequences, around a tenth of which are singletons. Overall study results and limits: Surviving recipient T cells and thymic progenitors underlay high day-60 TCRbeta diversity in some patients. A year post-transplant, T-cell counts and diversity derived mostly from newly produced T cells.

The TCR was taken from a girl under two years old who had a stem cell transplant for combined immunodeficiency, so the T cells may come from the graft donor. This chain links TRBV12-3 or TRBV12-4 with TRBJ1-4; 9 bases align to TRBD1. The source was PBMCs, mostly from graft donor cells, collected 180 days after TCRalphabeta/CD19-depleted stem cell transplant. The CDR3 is CASSSWDRVAEKLFF. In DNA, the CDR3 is TGTGCCAGCAGTTCCTGGGACAGGGTCGCTGAAAAACTGTTTTTT.